The 10 T cell receptor beta chains below were found in one sample sequenced in a study of blood T cell repertoires in COVID-19. Assay used: immunoSEQ multiplex PCR; TCRdb lists only in-frame clones, some missing. The sample gives 50,000 or so clones, 85% to 90% of which show up once; 25% to 30% is in the top ten. Sequencing was done on a sample of peripheral blood. The receptors come from a human donor in a cohort sampled during active COVID-19.

The chain carries TRBV27 and TRBJ2-2; 8 bases line up with TRBD2. The CDR3 length is 13 residues. Germline V CDR1 and CDR2: MNHEY, SMNVEV (reference sequence). The junction had 4 bases not matched to a gene; V was cut back by 6 bases and J by 7 bases. In nucleotides, the CDR3 is TGTGCCAGCAGGGGACTAGTCGACGGGGAGCTGTTTTTT. Translated: CASRGLVDGELFF.

The rearrangement links TRBV7-9 to TRBJ1-1; D remains unclear. V lost 6 bases and J 8 bases, leaving 16 bases between the germline ends. The CDR3 covers 13 residues. Per germline, CDR1 SEHNR and CDR2 FQNEAQ (reference sequence). CDR3 sequence (DNA): TGTGCCAGCAGACCAGACCTGACGGAGGAAGCTTTCTTT. It yields the protein CASRPDLTEEAFF.

V and J are TRBV28 and TRBJ1-2; D is perhaps TRBD1 (5 bases). Trimming shortened V by 5 bases and J by 2 bases, and 18 bases separated the two germline ends. The CDR3 runs 16 residues. From germline, CDR1 is MDHEN and CDR2 SYDVKM. This chain's CDR3 is CASSPYLGGGNYGYTF. For the CDR3, the DNA is TGTGCCAGCAGTCCTTATCTTGGGGGGGGAAACTATGGCTACACCTTC.

The count of this clone is one. This chain uses TRBV27 with TRBJ2-1; a possible D gene is TRBD1 (6 bases). This CDR3 is built from 14 residues. V dropped 6 bases and J dropped 3 bases, with 12 bases sitting between them. Germline-derived CDR1 and CDR2 are MNHEY and SMNVEV (reference sequence). Here the CDR3 reads CASRWGRVYNEQFF. The CDR3 region has the DNA TGTGCCAGCAGATGGGGGCGGGTCTACAATGAGCAGTTCTTC.

The V call is TRBV2, the J call TRBJ2-7, with 8 nucleotides matching TRBD1. The germline gives CDR1 SNHLY, CDR2 FYNNEI. The CDR3 loop spans 14 amino acids. Trimming at V came to 6 bases and at J to 6 bases, leaving 10 bases not matched to a gene. CDR3: CASSDLIDRGEQYF. The CDR3 DNA is TGTGCCAGCAGCGACCTTATCGACAGGGGCGAGCAGTACTTC.

The rearrangement joins TRBV5-1 to TRBJ2-3, with 10 positions matching TRBD1. The germline CDR1 and CDR2 sequences are SGHRS and YFSETQ. This CDR3 region has 16 residues. After removal of 1 base from V and 2 bases from J, the junction contained 4 bases not matched to a gene. The CDR3 protein is CASSLIGQGDTDTQYF. CDR3 in DNA: TGCGCCAGCAGCTTGATCGGACAGGGGGACACAGATACGCAGTATTTT.

The chain carries TRBV19 and TRBJ2-7, with no clear D. The length of the CDR3 is 12 residues. CDR1 and CDR2 from the germline V gene are LNHDA and SQIVND (reference sequence). V lost 1 base and J lost 3, with 4 bases in between. CDR3 residues: CASSIAGYEQYF. CDR3 nucleotides: TGTGCCAGTAGTATAGCGGGCTACGAGCAGTACTTC.

The chain is built from TRBV12-3 or TRBV12-4 and TRBJ2-5, with 7 positions matching TRBD1. The CDR3 length is 13 residues. The J segment lost 10 bases and the V segment lost 6 bases, leaving 11 bases of the junction unmatched. The CDR3 DNA sequence: TGTGCCAGCAGACTCACAGGGGACAGACACCAGTACTTC. Translation: CASRLTGDRHQYF.

The chain combines TRBV4-1 with TRBJ2-7, with 9 bases that match TRBD1. The germline V gene encodes CDR1 MGHRA and CDR2 YSYEKL. The CDR3 extends over 16 amino acids. The junction had 10 bases not matched to a gene; V was cut back by 2 bases and J by 5 bases. The CDR3 sequence is CASSQMTGTGSHEQYF. The DNA for the CDR3 is TGCGCCAGCAGCCAAATGACCGGGACAGGGTCCCACGAGCAGTACTTC.

The chain employs TRBV5-5 and TRBJ2-5; no reliable D call. Trimming pared 1 base from V and 5 bases from J, leaving 6 bases between. CDR3 size: 12 residues. Germline-derived CDR1 and CDR2 are SGHKS and YYEKEE (reference sequence). For the CDR3, the DNA is TGTGCCAGCAGCTTGATCCTCGAGACCCAGTACTTC. Translating gives CASSLILETQYF.